The 15 T cell receptor beta chains below come from one sample, sequenced in a study of breast tumors, draining lymph nodes, adjacent tissues. The lymph nodes were axillary draining lymph nodes from breast cancer patients. From the multiplex PCR reads, TCRdb called clonotypes with MiXCR, one entry per CDR3 protein. The repertoire holds about 180,000 distinct CDR3 sequences, with 33% as singletons. The sample consisted of axillary lymph node tissue. All receptors come from a female donor with breast cancer. Some clones in this sample may be carry-over from other donors' samples.

As regards this clonotype: A much larger clone sits a single nucleotide away, making a read error possible. J is TRBJ1-3 and V is TRBV6-5; D remains unclear. This CDR3 region has 15 residues. The germline V gene has CDR1 MNHEY and CDR2 SVGAGI. Written as DNA, the CDR3 is TGTGCCAGCAGTTACTCTTGGGCCTCTGGAAGCACCATATATTTT. It translates to CASSYSWASGSTIYF.

There are many counts of this clonotype. The V gene is TRBV20-1, the J gene TRBJ2-3; D may be TRBD2 (6 bases). V was shortened by 0 bases and J by 3 bases, with 10 bases between the two germline ends. CDR3 length: 14 residues. Per the germline V gene, CDR1 is DFQATT and CDR2 is SNEGSKA (reference sequence). CDR3 nucleotide sequence: TGCAGTGCTAGAGATCCGGCGGGAACAGATACGCAGTATTTT. This translates into CSARDPAGTDTQYF.

As regards this clonotype: One end of the junction is discordant with germline, which a read error may explain. The V gene is TRBV9, the J gene TRBJ2-7; the D is unclear. Germline-derived CDR1 and CDR2 are SGDLS and YYNGEE. The CDR3 is 14 residues long. The CDR3 region is CASSVDQTSYEQSF. CDR3 nucleotide sequence: TGTGCCAGCAGCGTAGACCAGACCTCCTACGAGCAGTCCTTC.

The rearrangement links TRBV7-8 to TRBJ1-4; D not resolved. V gave up 3 bases and J gave up 5 bases, with 10 bases separating them. Germline CDR1 SGHVS, CDR2 FQNEAQ. The CDR3 contains 14 residues. CDR3 in amino acids: CASSLGCYNEKLFF. Here the CDR3 DNA reads TGTGCCAGCAGCTTGGGATGCTACAATGAAAAACTGTTTTTT. Based on the CDR3 plus reference TRBV7-8 and TRBJ1-4, the full variable domain is GAGVSQSPRYKVAKRGQDVALRCDPISGHVSLFWYQQALGQGPEFLTYFQNEAQLDKSGLPSDRFFAERPEGSVSTLKIQRTQQEDSAVYLCASSLGCYNEKLFFGSGTQLSVL.

This clonotype was picked up a small number of times. The V and J genes are TRBV12-3 or TRBV12-4 and TRBJ1-1; perhaps TRBD1 as D (6 bases). This CDR3 region has 14 residues. V was shortened by 5 bases and J by 10 bases, with 20 bases between the two germline ends. The CDR3 protein is CASSPRTGAGAAFF. In nucleotides, the CDR3 is TGTGCCAGCAGTCCCCGGACGGGGGCGGGTGCAGCTTTCTTT.

This clonotype has ten or more counts. The chain couples TRBV6-1 to TRBJ1-6; possible D gene TRBD1, 5 bases. V was trimmed by 6 bases and J by 2 bases, leaving 17 bases between them. Germline V CDR1 and CDR2: MNHNS, SASEGT. CDR3 size: 17 residues. CDR3 DNA sequence: TGTGCCAGCAGCGAAACATGGGGGGGAACCTATAATTCACCCCTCCACTTT. It encodes CASSETWGGTYNSPLHF.

This clonotype was observed many times. This rearrangement joins TRBV29-1 to TRBJ1-1; TRBD1 might be the D (5 bases). The germline V and J ends were trimmed by 5 bases and 1 base, with 11 bases remaining between them. This CDR3 is built from 13 residues. In germline, CDR1 is SQVTM, CDR2 ANQGSEA. CDR3 sequence reads: CSVRRGQNTEAFF. The CDR3 DNA is TGCAGCGTTCGGCGGGGCCAGAACACTGAAGCTTTCTTT.

This clonotype was seen many times. The chain couples TRBV2 to TRBJ1-3; D is uncertain. CDR3 length equals 13 residues. The germline V and J ends were trimmed by 4 bases and 0 bases, with 4 bases remaining between them. Germline CDR1 and CDR2: SNHLY and FYNNEI. The CDR3 nucleotides are TGTGCCAGCAGTGGGTTCTCTGGAAACACCATATATTTT. Its translation is CASSGFSGNTIYF. The full variable domain, completed using reference TRBV2 and TRBJ1-3, is EPEVTQTPSHQVTQMGQEVILRCVPISNHLYFYWYRQILGQKVEFLVSFYNNEISEKSEIFDDQFSVERPDGSNFTLKIRSTKLEDSAMYFCASSGFSGNTIYFGEGSWLTVV.

The rearrangement links TRBV24-1 to TRBJ1-3; 8 bases line up with TRBD1. With 3 bases clipped from V and 2 bases from J, the junction kept 2 bases outside the gene matches. Germline lookup yields CDR1 KGHDR and CDR2 SFDVKD. The CDR3 is 15 residues long. The CDR3 bases are TGTGCCACCAGTGATGGACAGGGAGCTGGAAACACCATATATTTT. It translates to CATSDGQGAGNTIYF.

This clonotype was detected many times. The chain employs TRBV5-4 and TRBJ2-5, with TRBD1 as a possible D gene (6 bases). Germline values: CDR1 SGHNT, CDR2 YYREEE (reference sequence). There are 14 residues in the CDR3. V lost 4 bases to trimming and J lost 2 bases, with 12 bases between them. CDR3 amino acids: CASSHDRRQETQYF. CDR3 sequence (DNA): TGTGCCAGCAGCCATGACAGGAGACAAGAGACCCAGTACTTC. Full variable domain (outside the CDR3, taken from reference TRBV5-4 and TRBJ2-5): ETGVTQSPTHLIKTRGQQVTLRCSSQSGHNTVSWYQQALGQGPQFIFQYYREEENGRGNFPPRFSGLQFPNYSSELNVNALELDDSALYLCASSHDRRQETQYFGPGTRLLVL.

This clonotype showed up many times. The rearrangement joins TRBV11-2 to TRBJ2-5; TRBD2 agrees at 7 bases. The ends lost 1 base at V and 5 bases at J; junction bases unmatched: 4. Germline CDR1 is SGHAT and CDR2 is FQNNGV. The CDR3 has 14 amino acids. The CDR3 DNA is TGTGCCAGCAGCTTAGGAGCGGGGTACGAGACCCAGTACTTC. Translation gives CASSLGAGYETQYF.

This clonotype was recorded many times. The rearrangement uses TRBV5-1 and TRBJ1-3; no clear D. The CDR3 is 13 residues long. CDR1 and CDR2 from the germline V gene are SGHRS and YFSETQ. V was pared by 5 bases and J by 6 bases, with 12 bases between. The CDR3 sequence: CASSSGVSNTIYF. CDR3 coding DNA: TGCGCCAGCAGTTCCGGGGTTTCAAACACCATATATTTT.

This clonotype was observed at least ten times. The rearrangement links TRBV20-1 to TRBJ1-4, with D possibly matching TRBD1 (6 bases). From germline, CDR1 is DFQATT and CDR2 SNEGSKA (reference sequence). The V end lost 2 bases, the J end lost 2 bases, and 21 bases lay between the germline ends. This CDR3 is 18 amino acids long. This CDR3 reads CSARPLGGSFFTNEKLFF. CDR3 coding DNA: TGCAGTGCTAGACCCCTGGGGGGCAGTTTCTTCACTAATGAAAAACTGTTTTTT.

This chain uses TRBV10-1 with TRBJ2-3; D gene uncertain. The germline V gene has CDR1 WNHNN and CDR2 SYGVQD (reference sequence). V lost 7 bases and J 6 bases, leaving 14 bases between the germline ends. The CDR3 is 13 residues long. CDR3 amino acids: CASNPPLQDTQYF. The CDR3 nucleotides are TGCGCCAGCAACCCGCCACTCCAGGATACGCAGTATTTT.

This clonotype has ten or more counts. This rearrangement joins TRBV11-1 to TRBJ2-7; D perhaps matches TRBD1 (5 bases). The germline V and J ends were trimmed by 1 base and 1 base, with 8 bases remaining between them. Germline-derived CDR1 and CDR2 are SGHAT and FQDESV (reference sequence). This CDR3 has 14 residues. CDR3 in DNA: TGTGCCAGCAGCTTAGTCGGACAATCCTACGAGCAGTACTTC. Its translation: CASSLVGQSYEQYF.